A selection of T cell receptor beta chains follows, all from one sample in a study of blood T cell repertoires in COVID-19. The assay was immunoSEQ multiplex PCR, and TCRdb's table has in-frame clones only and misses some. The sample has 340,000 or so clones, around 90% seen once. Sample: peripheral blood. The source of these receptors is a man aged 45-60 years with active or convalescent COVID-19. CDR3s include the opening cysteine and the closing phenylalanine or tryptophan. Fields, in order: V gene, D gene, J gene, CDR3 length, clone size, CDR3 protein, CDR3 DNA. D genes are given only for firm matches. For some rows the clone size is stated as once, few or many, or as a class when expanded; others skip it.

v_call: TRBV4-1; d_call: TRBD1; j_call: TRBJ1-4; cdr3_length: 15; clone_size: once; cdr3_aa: CASSPMGQGEEKLFF; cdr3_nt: TGCGCCAGCAGTCCCATGGGACAGGGGGAGGAAAAACTGTTTTTT
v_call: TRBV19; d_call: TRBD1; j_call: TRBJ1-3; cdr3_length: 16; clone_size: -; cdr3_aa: CASSSWTGISGNTIYF; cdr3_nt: TGTGCCAGTAGTAGCTGGACAGGGATCTCTGGAAACACCATATATTTT
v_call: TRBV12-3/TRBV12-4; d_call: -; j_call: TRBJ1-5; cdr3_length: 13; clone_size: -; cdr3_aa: CASTQHHNQPQHF; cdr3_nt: TGTGCCAGCACCCAACATCATAATCAGCCCCAGCATTTT
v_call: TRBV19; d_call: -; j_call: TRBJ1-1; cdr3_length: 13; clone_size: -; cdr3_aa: CASSPLMNTEAFF; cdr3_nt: TGTGCCAGTAGTCCTTTAATGAACACTGAAGCTTTCTTT
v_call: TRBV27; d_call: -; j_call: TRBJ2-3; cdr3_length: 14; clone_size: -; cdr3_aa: CASSSLTRWDTQYF; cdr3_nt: TGTGCCAGCAGTTCCCTAACCCGGTGGGATACGCAGTATTTT
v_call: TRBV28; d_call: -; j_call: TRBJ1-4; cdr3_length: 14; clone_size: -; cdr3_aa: CASSLSVEGEKLFF; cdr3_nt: TGTGCCAGCAGTTTATCAGTGGAGGGTGAAAAACTGTTTTTT
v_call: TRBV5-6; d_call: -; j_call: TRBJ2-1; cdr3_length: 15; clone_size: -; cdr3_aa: CASSFGESSYNEQFF; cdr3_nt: TGTGCCAGCAGCTTCGGGGAGTCCTCCTACAATGAGCAGTTCTTC
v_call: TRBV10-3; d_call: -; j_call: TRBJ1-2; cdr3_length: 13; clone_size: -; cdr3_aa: CAISGGQNYGYTF; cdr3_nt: TGTGCCATCTCCGGAGGCCAGAACTATGGCTACACCTTC
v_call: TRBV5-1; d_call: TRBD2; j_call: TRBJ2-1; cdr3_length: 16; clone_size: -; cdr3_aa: CARRGRVAGGTSEQFF; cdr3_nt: TGCGCCCGCAGAGGCCGGGTAGCGGGGGGTACTAGTGAGCAGTTCTTC
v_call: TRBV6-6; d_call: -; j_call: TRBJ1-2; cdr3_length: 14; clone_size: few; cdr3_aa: CASTPGRLDWGYTF; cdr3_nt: TGTGCCAGCACCCCGGGAAGGCTGGATTGGGGCTACACCTTC
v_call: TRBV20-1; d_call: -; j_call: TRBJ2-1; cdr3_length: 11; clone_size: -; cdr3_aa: CSAPDRYEQFF; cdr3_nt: TGCAGTGCTCCCGACAGATATGAGCAGTTCTTC
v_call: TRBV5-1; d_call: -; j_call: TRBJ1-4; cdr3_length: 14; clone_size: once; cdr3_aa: CASSPGGEYEKLFF; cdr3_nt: TGCGCCAGCAGCCCGGGGGGCGAGTATGAAAAACTGTTTTTT
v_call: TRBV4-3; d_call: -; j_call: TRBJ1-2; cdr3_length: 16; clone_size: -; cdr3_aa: CASSQDMARLNYGYTF; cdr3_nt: TGCGCCAGCAGCCAAGATATGGCCAGATTAAACTATGGCTACACCTTC
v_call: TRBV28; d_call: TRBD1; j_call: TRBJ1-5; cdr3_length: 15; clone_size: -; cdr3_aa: CASTLGQGSNQPQHF; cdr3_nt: TGTGCCAGCACCTTGGGACAGGGTAGCAATCAGCCCCAGCATTTT
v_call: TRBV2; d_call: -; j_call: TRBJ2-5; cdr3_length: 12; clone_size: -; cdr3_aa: CASSERGETQYF; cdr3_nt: TGTGCCAGCAGTGAACGAGGGGAGACCCAGTACTTC
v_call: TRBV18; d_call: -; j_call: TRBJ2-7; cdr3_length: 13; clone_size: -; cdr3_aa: CASSSTGGYEQYF; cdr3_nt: TGTGCCAGCTCAAGTACCGGGGGTTACGAGCAGTACTTC
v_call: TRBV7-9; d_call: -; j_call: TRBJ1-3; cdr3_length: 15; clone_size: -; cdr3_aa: CAIQDGQNTGNTIYF; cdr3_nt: TGTGCCATTCAAGACGGACAGAATACTGGAAACACCATATATTTT
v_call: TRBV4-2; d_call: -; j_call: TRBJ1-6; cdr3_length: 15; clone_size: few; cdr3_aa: CASSQDTTSYSPLHF; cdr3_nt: TGTGCCAGCAGCCAAGATACCACTTCCTATTCACCCCTCCACTTT
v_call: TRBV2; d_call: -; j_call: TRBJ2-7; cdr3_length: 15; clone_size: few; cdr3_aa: CASRDDVGQSYEQYF; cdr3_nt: TGTGCCAGCAGGGATGACGTTGGACAGAGCTACGAGCAGTACTTC
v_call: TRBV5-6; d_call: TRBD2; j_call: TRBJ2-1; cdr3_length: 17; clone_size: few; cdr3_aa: CASSHSGLVGNYNEQFF; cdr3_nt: TGTGCCAGCAGCCATTCAGGACTAGTAGGAAACTACAATGAGCAGTTCTTC
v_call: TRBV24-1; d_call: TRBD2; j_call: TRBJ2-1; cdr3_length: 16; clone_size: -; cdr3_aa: CATSDPSRGVYNEQFF; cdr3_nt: TGTGCCACCAGTGATCCTTCGCGGGGGGTGTACAATGAGCAGTTCTTC
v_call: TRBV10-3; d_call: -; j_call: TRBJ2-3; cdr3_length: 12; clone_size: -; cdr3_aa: CAISESSYTQYF; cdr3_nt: TGTGCCATCAGTGAGTCGAGCTATACGCAGTATTTT
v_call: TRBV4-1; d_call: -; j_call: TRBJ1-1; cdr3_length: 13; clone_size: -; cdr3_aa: CASSLGQNTEAFF; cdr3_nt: TGCGCCAGCAGCCTGGGACAGAACACTGAAGCTTTCTTT
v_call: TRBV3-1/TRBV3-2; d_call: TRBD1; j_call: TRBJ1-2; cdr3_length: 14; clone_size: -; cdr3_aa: CASSHLQGLDGYTF; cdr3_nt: TGTGCCAGCAGCCACCTACAGGGGCTGGATGGCTACACCTTC
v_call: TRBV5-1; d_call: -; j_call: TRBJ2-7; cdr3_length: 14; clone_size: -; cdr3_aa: CASSLVPGIYEQYF; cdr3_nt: TGCGCCAGCAGCTTGGTTCCAGGGATCTACGAGCAGTACTTC
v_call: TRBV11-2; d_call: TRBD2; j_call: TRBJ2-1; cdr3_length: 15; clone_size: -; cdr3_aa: CASSLGLAVYNEQFF; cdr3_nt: TGTGCCAGCAGCCTAGGACTAGCTGTTTACAATGAGCAGTTCTTC
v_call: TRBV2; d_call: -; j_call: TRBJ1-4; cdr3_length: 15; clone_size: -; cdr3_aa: CASKTPGATNEKLFF; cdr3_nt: TGTGCCAGCAAAACCCCAGGGGCAACTAATGAAAAACTGTTTTTT
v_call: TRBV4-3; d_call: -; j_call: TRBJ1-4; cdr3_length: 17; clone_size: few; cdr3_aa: CASSQDPFGQRNEKLFF; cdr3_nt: TGCGCCAGCAGCCAAGATCCTTTCGGACAGCGTAATGAAAAACTGTTTTTT
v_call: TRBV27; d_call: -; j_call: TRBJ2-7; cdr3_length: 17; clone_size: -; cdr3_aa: CASSPGRRAGASYEQYF; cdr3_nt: TGTGCCAGCAGTCCCGGCCGTAGGGCGGGGGCCTCCTACGAGCAGTACTTC
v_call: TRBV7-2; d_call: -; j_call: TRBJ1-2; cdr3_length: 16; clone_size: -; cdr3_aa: CASSLVSGPGYYGYTF; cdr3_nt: TGTGCCAGCAGCTTAGTTTCAGGGCCTGGGTACTATGGCTACACCTTC
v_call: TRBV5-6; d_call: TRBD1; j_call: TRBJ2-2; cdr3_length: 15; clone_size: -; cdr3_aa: CASSLDRVRTGELFF; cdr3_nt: TGTGCCAGCAGCTTAGACAGGGTTCGCACCGGGGAGCTGTTTTTT
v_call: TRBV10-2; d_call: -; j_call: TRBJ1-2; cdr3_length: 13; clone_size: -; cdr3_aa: CASSVQGNYGYTF; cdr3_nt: TGCGCCAGCAGTGTGCAGGGGAACTATGGCTACACCTTC
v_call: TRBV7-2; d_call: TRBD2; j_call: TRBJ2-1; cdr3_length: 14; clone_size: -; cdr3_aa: CASSRATSRDEQFF; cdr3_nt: TGTGCCAGCAGCCGCGCGACTAGCCGCGATGAGCAGTTCTTC
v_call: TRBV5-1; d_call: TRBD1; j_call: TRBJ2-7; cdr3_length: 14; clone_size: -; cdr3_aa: CASSFGTGAYEQYF; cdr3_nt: TGCGCCAGCAGCTTCGGGACAGGGGCCTACGAGCAGTACTTC
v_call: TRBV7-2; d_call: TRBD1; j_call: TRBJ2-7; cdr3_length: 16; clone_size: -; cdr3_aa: CASSYPPGQGSYEQYF; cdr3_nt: TGTGCCAGCAGCTATCCGCCGGGACAGGGTTCCTACGAGCAGTACTTC
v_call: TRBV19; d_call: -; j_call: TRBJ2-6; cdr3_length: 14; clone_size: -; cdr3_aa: CASSPFSGANVLTF; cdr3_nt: TGTGCCAGTAGTCCCTTCTCTGGGGCCAACGTCCTGACTTTC
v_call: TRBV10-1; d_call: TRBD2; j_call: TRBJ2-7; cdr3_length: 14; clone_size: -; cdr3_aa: CASSESGRWNEQYF; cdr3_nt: TGCGCCAGCAGTGAAAGCGGGAGATGGAACGAGCAGTACTTC
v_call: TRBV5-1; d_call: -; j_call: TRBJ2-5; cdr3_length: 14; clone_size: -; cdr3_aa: CASSLSRGRETQYF; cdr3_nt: TGCGCCAGCAGCTTGTCACGGGGAAGAGAGACCCAGTACTTC
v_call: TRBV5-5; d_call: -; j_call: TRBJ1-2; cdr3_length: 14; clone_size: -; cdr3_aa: CASSSDTAGYGYTF; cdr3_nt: TGTGCCAGCAGCTCTGACACTGCGGGCTATGGCTACACCTTC
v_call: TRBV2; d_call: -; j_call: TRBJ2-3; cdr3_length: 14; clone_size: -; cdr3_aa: CASMAGLSTDTQYF; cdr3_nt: TGTGCCAGCATGGCCGGGTTAAGCACAGATACGCAGTATTTT
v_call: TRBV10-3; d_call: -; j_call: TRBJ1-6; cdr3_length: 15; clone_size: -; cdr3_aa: CAISERGMNNSPLHF; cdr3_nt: TGTGCCATCAGTGAACGGGGAATGAATAATTCACCCCTCCACTTT
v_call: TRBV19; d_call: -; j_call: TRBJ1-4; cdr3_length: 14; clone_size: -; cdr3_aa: CASSIGQGNEKLFF; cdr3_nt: TGTGCCAGTAGTATCGGCCAGGGTAATGAAAAACTGTTTTTT
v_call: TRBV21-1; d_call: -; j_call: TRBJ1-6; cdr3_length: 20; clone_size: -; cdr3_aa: CASSKASELPPPPSSSPLHF; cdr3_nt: TGTGCCAGCAGCAAAGCAAGTGAACTGCCTCCCCCCCCTAGTAGTTCACCCCTCCACTTT
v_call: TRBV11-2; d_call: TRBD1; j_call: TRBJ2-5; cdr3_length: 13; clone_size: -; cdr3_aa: CASSRQGAETQYF; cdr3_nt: TGTGCCAGCAGTCGACAGGGGGCCGAGACCCAGTACTTC
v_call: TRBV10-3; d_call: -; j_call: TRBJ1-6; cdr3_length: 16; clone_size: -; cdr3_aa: CAISARGNWDNSPLHF; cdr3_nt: TGTGCCATCAGTGCCAGGGGAAATTGGGATAATTCACCCCTCCACTTT
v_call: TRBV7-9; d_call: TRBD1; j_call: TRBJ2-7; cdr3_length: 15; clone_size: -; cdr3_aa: CASSSGQGDFDEQYF; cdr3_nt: TGTGCCAGCAGCTCGGGACAGGGTGATTTCGACGAGCAGTACTTC
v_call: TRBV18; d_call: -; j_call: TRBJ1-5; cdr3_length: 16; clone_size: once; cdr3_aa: CASSSFNQGRVQPQHF; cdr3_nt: TGTGCCAGCTCATCATTTAACCAGGGTAGAGTTCAGCCCCAGCATTTT
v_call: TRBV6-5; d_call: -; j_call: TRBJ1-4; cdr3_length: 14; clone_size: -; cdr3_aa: CASSNRVLNEKLFF; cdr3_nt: TGTGCCAGCAGTAACAGGGTTCTTAATGAAAAACTGTTTTTT
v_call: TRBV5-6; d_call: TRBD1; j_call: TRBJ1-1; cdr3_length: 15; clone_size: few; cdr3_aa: CASSQQDRENTEAFF; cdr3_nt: TGTGCCAGCAGCCAACAGGACAGGGAAAACACTGAAGCTTTCTTT
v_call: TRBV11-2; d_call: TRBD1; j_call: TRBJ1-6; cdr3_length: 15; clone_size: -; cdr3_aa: CASSYMTGSNSPLHF; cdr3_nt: TGTGCCAGCAGCTACATGACAGGGAGTAATTCACCCCTCCACTTT
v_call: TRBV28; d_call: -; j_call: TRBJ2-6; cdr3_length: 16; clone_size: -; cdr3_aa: CASIQGFTSGANVLTF; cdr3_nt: TGTGCCAGCATCCAGGGGTTCACCTCTGGGGCCAACGTCCTGACTTTC